These 15 T cell receptor beta chains were sequenced from one sample in a study of blood T cells in healthy people across ages. Combining a sample-barcoded 5' primer with a J-beta primer mix, a second PCR ran for about 7 to 11 cycles. TCRdb reanalysed the 5' RACE reads using MiXCR and keeps one entry per CDR3 protein. The sample has fewer than 900,000 distinct CDR3 sequences; 36% are singletons. Sequenced: blood. All receptors come from a man between 18 and 29 years old in good health.

With respect to this clonotype: At one of its ends the junction is not consistent with the germline gene, which may arise from a read error. CDR3 amino acids: CASSVMSPDRGRGNTGAFF. DNA of the CDR3: TGTGCCAGCAGCGTAATGTCCCCTGACAGGGGGCGCGGGAACACTGGAGCTTTCTTT. This chain links TRBV9 with TRBJ1-1, with 10 bases fitting TRBD1. Germline loops: CDR1 SGDLS, CDR2 YYNGEE. The CDR3 spans 19 residues.

In its sample, this clonotype was seen a few times. The chain joins TRBV7-6 to TRBJ2-3, with D perhaps given as TRBD1 or TRBD2 (6 bases each). V gave up 7 bases and J gave up 4 bases, with 15 bases separating them. Germline V gives CDR1 SGHVS, CDR2 FNYEAQ. This CDR3 region has 14 residues. CDR3 amino acids: CASTVFGGPDTQYF. The CDR3 DNA reads TGTGCCAGCACCGTTTTCGGGGGCCCAGATACGCAGTATTTT. The full variable domain, its missing parts supplied by reference TRBV7-6 and TRBJ2-3, is GAGVSQSPRYKVTKRGQDVALRCDPISGHVSLYWYRQALGQGPEFLTYFNYEAQQDKSGLPNDRFSAERPEGSISTLTIQRTEQRDSAMYRCASTVFGGPDTQYFGPGTRLTVL.

The chain carries TRBV30 and TRBJ2-5; D possibly corresponds to TRBD2 (6 bases). This CDR3 has 12 amino acids. Between the trimmed V and J ends, which lost 5 bases and 4 bases, there was a span of 11 bases. Germline V gives CDR1 GTSNPN, CDR2 SVGIG (reference sequence). DNA of the CDR3: TGTGCCTGGGGGATGGGGGGAGAGACCCAGTACTTC. Protein sequence: CAWGMGGETQYF.

Comment on this clonotype: A much larger clone lies one base from this, so it may be a read error. V usage is TRBV3-1 and J usage is TRBJ2-5; TRBD2 might be the D (6 bases). V was clipped by 4 bases and J by 4 bases, with 10 bases between them. CDR1 is LGHDT and CDR2 is YNNKEL in the germline V gene (reference sequence). This CDR3 is 13 amino acids long. The CDR3 region is CASSRRRGETQYF. For the CDR3, the DNA is TGTGCCAGCAGCCGAAGGAGGGGAGAGACCCAGTACTTC.

The rearrangement joins TRBV11-2 to TRBJ2-5; unclear D gene. In germline, CDR1 is SGHAT, CDR2 FQNNGV. Trimming left V 1 base short and J 5 bases short, with 11 bases between. CDR3 length: 14 residues. Here the CDR3 reads CASSLGPKSETQYF. The CDR3 coding sequence is TGTGCCAGCAGCTTAGGGCCTAAAAGCGAGACCCAGTACTTC.

This clonotype was detected many times. The CDR3 DNA reads as TGCGCCAGCAGCCAAGATTGGGTTGGCATTCGCTACGAGCAGTACTTC. It specifies CASSQDWVGIRYEQYF. The V and J genes are TRBV4-3 and TRBJ2-7; D unclear. Germline V gene data show CDR1 as LGHNA and CDR2 as YSLEER. There are 16 residues in the CDR3. Trimming cost V 0 bases and J 3 bases, with 15 bases left between them.

This clonotype was detected once. At one end the junction does not follow the germline gene, possibly because of a read error. This rearrangement joins TRBV7-2 to TRBJ2-1; maybe TRBD2 (6 bases). The CDR3 consists of 14 residues. Looked up from germline, CDR1 is SGHTA and CDR2 is FQGNSA. The CDR3 DNA follows: TGTGCCTCGGCGGGGCCCCCCTCCCACAATGAGCAGTTCTTC. It translates to CASAGPPSHNEQFF. The variable domain in full, with the rest retrieved from reference TRBV7-2 and TRBJ2-1, is GAGVSQSPSNKVTEKGKDVELRCDPISGHTALYWYRQSLGQGLEFLIYFQGNSAPDKSGLPSDRFSAERTGGSVSTLTIQRTQQEDSAVYLCASAGPPSHNEQFFGPGTRLTVL.

This clonotype was seen a handful of times. This chain uses TRBV12-3 or TRBV12-4 with TRBJ1-5; D gene uncertain. V was trimmed by 4 bases and J by 4 bases, leaving 11 bases between them. The CDR3 is 14 residues long. The CDR3 reads CASSSDGTNQPQHF. CDR3 nucleotide sequence: TGTGCCAGCAGTTCCGACGGAACTAATCAGCCCCAGCATTTT.

The chain recombines TRBV7-9 with TRBJ2-7; possible D gene TRBD2, 6 bases. The CDR3 covers 13 residues. The ends were cut back, 4 bases at V and 6 bases at J, with 13 bases in the middle. CDR1 SEHNR and CDR2 FQNEAQ come from the germline V gene (reference sequence). DNA of the CDR3: TGTGCCAGCAGCTCCTACGTGGGAGGCGAGCAGTACTTC. Residues: CASSSYVGGEQYF.

The chain is built from TRBV7-2 and TRBJ2-5, with D possibly matching TRBD1 (6 bases). The J call is uncertain, as TRBJ2-7 better fits the DNA end. Per germline, CDR1 SGHTA and CDR2 FQGNSA. This CDR3 comprises 13 residues. This CDR3 is CASSLQGQYEQYF. The CDR3 DNA sequence: TGTGCCAGCAGCTTGCAGGGGCAGTACGAGCAGTACTTC.

This clonotype was observed many times. The CDR3 sequence: CSARAFRGGGSYNEQFF. CDR3 sequence (DNA): TGCAGTGCTAGGGCCTTCAGGGGAGGCGGCTCCTACAATGAGCAGTTCTTC. The rearrangement uses TRBV20-1 and TRBJ2-1; D tentatively fits TRBD1 or TRBD2 (6 bases each). The CDR3 is made up of 17 amino acids. V dropped 3 bases and J dropped 0 bases, with 18 bases sitting between them. Germline V lookup: CDR1 DFQATT, CDR2 SNEGSKA (reference sequence).

The V and J genes are TRBV10-3 and TRBJ2-1; 11 bases line up with TRBD2. Trimming removed 6 bases from V and 5 bases from J; junction bases left unmatched: 3. Germline CDR1 and CDR2: ENHRY and SYGVKD. This CDR3 spans 14 amino acids. The CDR3 region is CAISGLAGNNEQFF. The CDR3, as DNA: TGTGCCATCAGCGGACTAGCGGGTAACAATGAGCAGTTCTTC.

The J gene is TRBJ2-1, the V gene TRBV29-1, with TRBD2 matching over 8 bases. CDR3 size: 12 residues. The germline gives CDR1 SQVTM, CDR2 ANQGSEA. The J segment lost 6 bases and the V segment lost 7 bases, leaving 5 bases of the junction unmatched. The CDR3 reads CSAARGGNEQFF. The CDR3, as DNA: TGCAGCGCCGCCCGGGGGGGCAATGAGCAGTTCTTC.

V and J are TRBV20-1 and TRBJ1-1, with D unclear. The CDR3 has 15 amino acids. Germline V gives CDR1 DFQATT, CDR2 SNEGSKA (reference sequence). The V end lost 5 bases, the J end lost 0 bases, and 16 bases lay between the germline ends. The CDR3 is CSAGGDGLVNTEAFF. CDR3 DNA sequence: TGCAGTGCTGGCGGAGACGGACTAGTGAACACTGAAGCTTTCTTT.

This clonotype was detected only a few times. The chain recombines TRBV7-2 with TRBJ2-5; D not resolved. Deletions cut 1 base from V and 5 bases from J, with 14 bases between. In germline, CDR1 is SGHTA, CDR2 FQGNSA. The CDR3 is 15 amino acids. The CDR3: CASSLGLGRSETQYF. Here the CDR3 DNA reads TGTGCCAGCAGCTTAGGGTTAGGCAGGTCGGAGACCCAGTACTTC.